These 22 T cell receptor beta chains were all obtained from the same sample, sequenced in a study of OX40 agonist ivuxolimab in advanced cancers. Measured with immunoSEQ multiplex PCR; TCRdb has only the in-frame clones, and not every one. This table holds about 32,000 clones, about four fifths found once. Sequencing used CD4+ or CD8+ T cells sorted from blood, obtained in a trial of the OX40 agonist ivuxolimab. Receptor source: an adult with an advanced solid tumor such as melanoma, head and neck, liver or kidney cancer.

The chain recombines TRBV6-6 with TRBJ1-2; D call uncertain. Germline V CDR1 and CDR2: MNHNY, SVGAGI (reference sequence). CDR3 size: 14 residues. Trimming cost V 6 bases and J 0 bases, with 11 bases left between them. The chain's CDR3 is CASRGGEANYGYTF. The CDR3 DNA reads as TGTGCCAGCAGAGGCGGGGAAGCTAACTATGGCTACACCTTC.

The chain uses TRBV4-2 and TRBJ2-7; TRBD2 aligns across 7 bases. CDR1 LGHNA and CDR2 YNFKEQ come from the germline V gene. This CDR3 is 15 amino acids long. V shed 5 bases and J 0 bases; nucleotides not matched to a gene: 7. The DNA of the CDR3 is TGTGCCAGCAGCGCGGACGGGGGGAGCTCCTACGAGCAGTACTTC. Translation gives CASSADGGSSYEQYF.

This clone has a handful of counts. This chain uses TRBV6-5 with TRBJ1-3; a possible D gene is TRBD1 (5 bases). V shed 2 bases and J shed 5 bases, with 7 bases lying between them. This CDR3 region has 13 residues. The germline V gene encodes CDR1 MNHEY and CDR2 SVGAGI. The CDR3 loop reads CASSYAGRNTIYF. The CDR3, as DNA: TGTGCCAGCAGTTACGCGGGACGAAACACCATATATTTT.

The chain uses TRBV5-6 and TRBJ2-7, with D possibly being TRBD2 (7 bases). Germline values: CDR1 SGHDT, CDR2 YYEEEE. Trimming shortened V by 4 bases and J by 4 bases, and 15 bases separated the two germline ends. The CDR3 sequence is 14 residues long. CDR3 in DNA: TGTGCCAGCAGCGCCCGGGGGGCAAGGTACGAGCAGTACTTC. It encodes CASSARGARYEQYF.

This clone was counted between two and nine times. The chain couples TRBV27 to TRBJ2-7; 11 nucleotides agree with TRBD1. J lost 3 bases, V lost 5 bases, and 6 bases had no gene match. The CDR3 covers 15 residues. Germline CDR1 and CDR2: MNHEY and SMNVEV (reference sequence). This CDR3 reads CASSKWTGGVYEQYF. The CDR3, as DNA: TGTGCCAGCAGTAAGTGGACAGGGGGCGTCTACGAGCAGTACTTC.

The rearrangement links TRBV6-8 to TRBJ2-7; 9 positions agree with TRBD2. The CDR3 runs 17 residues. V gave up 2 bases and J gave up 5 bases; unmatched junction bases: 13. Germline loops: CDR1 MNHGY, CDR2 SAAAGT. CDR3 sequence: CASSYPIPGTSIHEQYF. The CDR3 bases are TGTGCCAGCAGTTACCCGATTCCCGGGACTAGCATCCACGAGCAGTACTTC.

This rearrangement joins TRBV5-4 to TRBJ2-5, with TRBD1 matching over 7 bases. The V gene end was trimmed by 4 bases and the J gene end by 4 bases; junction bases not matched to a gene: 1. Germline CDR1 SGHNT, CDR2 YYREEE (reference sequence). The CDR3 extends over 12 amino acids. CDR3 coding DNA: TGTGCCAGCAGCCGGGACAGAGAGACCCAGTACTTC. It specifies CASSRDRETQYF.

The chain joins TRBV10-2 to TRBJ2-5; D is unresolved. V gave up 4 bases and J gave up 4 bases, with 10 bases separating them. The germline V gene has CDR1 WSHSY and CDR2 SAAADI. The CDR3 has 13 amino acids. CDR3 protein: CASSGQAAETQYF. DNA for the CDR3: TGCGCCAGCAGTGGGCAGGCGGCAGAGACCCAGTACTTC.

This sequence joins TRBV25-1 and TRBJ2-7; D is possibly TRBD2 (6 bases). From germline, CDR1 is MGHDK and CDR2 SYGVNS. The CDR3 spans 14 residues. V was cut by 6 bases and J by 4 bases, with 16 bases left in between. The CDR3 DNA reads as TGTGCCAGCAGAAAACACGGGGGAACGTACGAGCAGTACTTC. It codes for CASRKHGGTYEQYF.

The chain employs TRBV11-2 and TRBJ2-5; the D gene could be TRBD1 or TRBD2 (6 bases each). The CDR3 length is 12 residues. V lost 3 bases to trimming and J lost 11 bases, with 13 bases between them. Per the germline V gene, CDR1 is SGHAT and CDR2 is FQNNGV. The CDR3 region is CASSFSRGEQYF. The CDR3 DNA sequence: TGTGCCAGCAGCTTTTCAAGGGGGGAGCAGTACTTC.

The chain couples TRBV4-3 to TRBJ2-1; D tentatively reads TRBD1 or TRBD2 (5 bases each). In germline, CDR1 is LGHNA, CDR2 YSLEER. The CDR3 covers 14 residues. V lost 4 bases and J lost 8, with 15 bases in between. CDR3 coding DNA: TGCGCCAGCAGCCCGGGGCCTCCAAGGGATGAGCAGTTCTTC. It yields the protein CASSPGPPRDEQFF.

This clone appeared once. Sequence at one end of the junction differs from germline and may be a read error. V and J are TRBV18 and TRBJ2-7; a possible D gene is TRBD1 (5 bases). The CDR3 has 13 residues. CDR1 is KGHSH and CDR2 is LQKENI in the germline V gene. The CDR3 nucleotides are TGTACCAGCTTGCTTTCGTGGGGCGACGAGCAGTACTTC. The encoded protein is CTSLLSWGDEQYF. Filled out from reference TRBV18 and TRBJ2-7, the complete variable domain reads NAGVMQNPRHLVRRRGQEARLRCSPMKGHSHVYWYRQLPEEGLKFMVYLQKENIIDESGMPKERFSAEFPKEGPSILRIQQVVRGDSAAYFCTSLLSWGDEQYFGPGTRLTVT.

This clone was seen a handful of times. The rearrangement joins TRBV4-1 to TRBJ1-4; 9 nucleotides align to TRBD1. Unmatched junction bases numbered 10, after V lost 1 base and J lost 10 bases. Germline V gene lookup returns CDR1 MGHRA and CDR2 YSYEKL. The CDR3 is 16 residues long. In DNA form, the CDR3 reads TGCGCCAGCAGCCAAGCAACCGGACAGGGGTGGGGAAAACTGTTTTTT. Translated, it gives CASSQATGQGWGKLFF.

The chain combines TRBV4-2 with TRBJ2-1; D is perhaps TRBD2 (6 bases). Germline-derived CDR1 and CDR2 are LGHNA and YNFKEQ. The V gene lost 1 base and the J gene lost 8 bases, with 21 bases spanning the gap. This CDR3 is 17 amino acids long. This CDR3 is CASSQVSTRRGQYEQFF. As DNA, the CDR3 is TGTGCCAGCAGCCAAGTGTCTACCAGGAGGGGTCAATATGAGCAGTTCTTC.

This CDR3 is CASSPRTSGRDTQYF. The CDR3 nucleotides are TGTGCCAGTAGTCCTCGGACTAGCGGGAGGGATACGCAGTATTTT. The chain recombines TRBV19 with TRBJ2-3; 14 bases fit TRBD2. The CDR3 has 15 residues. Germline-derived CDR1 and CDR2 are LNHDA and SQIVND (reference sequence). After removal of 5 bases from V and 6 bases from J, the junction contained 4 bases not matched to a gene.

V and J are TRBV21-1 and TRBJ1-6; the table's D call, TRBD1, was not checked against the DNA. TRBV21-1 is annotated as a pseudogene. The CDR3 is 13 residues long. CDR3 bases: TGTGCCGGGCCCGGGACAGCTAATTCACCCCTCCACTTT. It specifies CAGPGTANSPLHF.

This chain connects TRBV7-9 to TRBJ2-3; D perhaps matches TRBD1 (5 bases). This CDR3 comprises 13 residues. CDR1 is SEHNR and CDR2 is FQNEAQ in the germline V gene (reference sequence). Trimming removed 4 bases at V and 3 bases at J, with 8 bases between. CDR3 sequence: CASSSRQTDTQYF. The CDR3 coding sequence is TGTGCCAGCAGCTCCCGACAGACAGATACGCAGTATTTT.

The rearrangement uses TRBV7-8 and TRBJ2-4; TRBD2 matches at 7 bases. Germline lookup yields CDR1 SGHVS and CDR2 FQNEAQ. This CDR3 has 15 amino acids. With 4 bases clipped from V and 5 bases from J, the junction kept 8 bases outside the gene matches. CDR3 in amino acids: CASSSGGGLQNIQYF. The CDR3 region has the DNA TGTGCCAGCAGCTCGGGGGGAGGGCTTCAAAACATTCAGTACTTC.

The genes are TRBV18 and TRBJ2-1; 9 nucleotides match TRBD2. Trimming took 0 bases from V and 4 from J; bases not matched to a gene: 7. This CDR3 has 17 amino acids. Germline values: CDR1 KGHSH, CDR2 LQKENI. The CDR3 sequence: CASSPPGGGRVYNEQFF. Here the CDR3 DNA reads TGTGCCAGCTCACCACCTGGCGGCGGGAGGGTTTACAATGAGCAGTTCTTC.

The chain uses TRBV28 and TRBJ1-4, with D possibly being TRBD1 (5 bases). The CDR3 is made up of 14 amino acids. Germline V gene sequence: CDR1 MDHEN, CDR2 SYDVKM. Trimming shortened V by 3 bases and J by 10 bases, and 15 bases separated the two germline ends. The CDR3 DNA follows: TGTGCCAGCAGTTTGGGGGGTATGTCGGGAAAACTGTTTTTT. Protein product: CASSLGGMSGKLFF.

V usage is TRBV5-1 and J usage is TRBJ2-3; 12 bases align to TRBD2. Germline V lookup: CDR1 SGHRS, CDR2 YFSETQ. CDR3 length: 16 residues. Trimming at V came to 4 bases and at J to 3 bases, leaving 6 bases not matched to a gene. The CDR3 loop reads CASSPSGGAATDTQYF. Written as DNA, the CDR3 is TGCGCCAGCAGCCCTAGCGGGGGGGCCGCAACAGATACGCAGTATTTT.

V usage is TRBV5-1 and J usage is TRBJ2-7; 9 bases fit TRBD1. Germline V CDR1 and CDR2: SGHRS, YFSETQ. V shed 5 bases, J shed 6 bases, and the junction held 12 bases outside the gene matches. The CDR3 is 15 residues long. The CDR3 region is CASSNRTGVFGEQYF. CDR3 coding DNA: TGCGCCAGCAGTAATAGGACAGGGGTATTTGGCGAGCAGTACTTC.